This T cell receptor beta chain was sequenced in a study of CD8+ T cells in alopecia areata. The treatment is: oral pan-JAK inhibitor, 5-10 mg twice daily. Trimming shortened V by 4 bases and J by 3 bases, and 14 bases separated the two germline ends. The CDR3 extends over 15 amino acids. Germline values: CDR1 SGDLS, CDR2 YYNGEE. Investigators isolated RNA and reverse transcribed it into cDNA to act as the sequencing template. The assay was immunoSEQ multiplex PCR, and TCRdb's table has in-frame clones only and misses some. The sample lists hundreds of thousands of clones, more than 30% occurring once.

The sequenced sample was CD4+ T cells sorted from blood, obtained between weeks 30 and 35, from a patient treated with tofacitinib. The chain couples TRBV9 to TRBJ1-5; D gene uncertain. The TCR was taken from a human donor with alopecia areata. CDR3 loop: CASSPSAGHNQPQHF. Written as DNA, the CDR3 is TGTGCCAGCAGCCCAAGTGCGGGTCACAATCAGCCCCAGCATTTT.